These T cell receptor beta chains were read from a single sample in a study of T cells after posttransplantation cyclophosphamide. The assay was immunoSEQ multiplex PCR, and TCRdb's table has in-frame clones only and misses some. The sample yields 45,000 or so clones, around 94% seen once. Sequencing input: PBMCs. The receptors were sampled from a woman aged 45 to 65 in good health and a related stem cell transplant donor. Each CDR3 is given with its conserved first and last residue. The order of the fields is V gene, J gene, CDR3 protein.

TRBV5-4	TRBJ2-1	CASSLGLAGDNEQFF
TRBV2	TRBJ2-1	CASSEAHGGTSGREYSSYNEQFF
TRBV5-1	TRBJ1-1	CASSSSTGNTEAFF
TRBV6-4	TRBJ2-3	CASSQLAGGSTDTQYF
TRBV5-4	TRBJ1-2	CASSLEELDYGYTF
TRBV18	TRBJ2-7	CASSPSGGTGSDEQYF
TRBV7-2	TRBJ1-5	CASSLGGRGFNQPQHF
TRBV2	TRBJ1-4	CASSRQGTLASNEKLFF
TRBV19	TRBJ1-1	CASSIEGARTEAFF
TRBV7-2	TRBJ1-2	CASSLGQDLGGYTF
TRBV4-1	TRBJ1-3	CASSQGYRGARNTIYF
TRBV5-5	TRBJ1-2	CASSSQGKSGGYTF
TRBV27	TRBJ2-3	CASTDSGRSTDTQYF
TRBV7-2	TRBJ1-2	CASSRRTGQNLAYGYTF
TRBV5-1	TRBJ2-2	CASTSLSGGNTGELFF
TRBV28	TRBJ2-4	CASKTGGTENIQYF
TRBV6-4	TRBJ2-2	CASSEGLAGPNTGELFF
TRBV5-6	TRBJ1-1	CASSLQGRVSIEAFF
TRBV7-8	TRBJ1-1	CASSHYRGGDEAFF
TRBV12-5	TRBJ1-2	CASGSANPQGGYTF
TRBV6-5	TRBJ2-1	CASRRQRDDFNEQFF
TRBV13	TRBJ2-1	CASSPEGLAGINEQFF